The 7 T cell receptor beta chains below were found in one sample sequenced in a study of blood T cell repertoires in COVID-19. Sequenced by immunoSEQ multiplex PCR; TCRdb stores in-frame clones only, minus some. This sample carries just under 150,000 clones, around 90% of them seen once, and the ten largest clones take over 0.85%. Sequencing was done on a sample of peripheral blood. The receptors derive from a woman aged 50 to 60 with acute or convalescent COVID-19.

The rearrangement joins TRBV7-2 to TRBJ1-2; 7 bases agree with TRBD1. With 1 base clipped from V and 1 base from J, the junction kept 6 bases outside the gene matches. The CDR3 has 16 amino acids. Germline V gives CDR1 SGHTA, CDR2 FQGNSA. The DNA for the CDR3 is TGTGCCAGCAGCTTAGGGGTTAACAGGGGTAACTATGGCTACACCTTC. Its translation is CASSLGVNRGNYGYTF.

V gene TRBV9 combines with J gene TRBJ1-2; perhaps TRBD1 as D (6 bases). Between the trimmed V and J ends, which lost 3 bases and 4 bases, there was a span of 13 bases. The CDR3 has 14 residues. Germline lookup yields CDR1 SGDLS and CDR2 YYNGEE. The CDR3 DNA is TGTGCCAGCAGCGAGGGGTCAGGGGCCTATGGCTACACCTTC. Amino acid sequence: CASSEGSGAYGYTF.

This clone was recorded once. This chain uses TRBV21-1 with TRBJ1-4; the D call of TRBD1 is as the table states it, not checked on the DNA. TRBV21-1 is classified as a pseudogene. The CDR3 extends over 19 amino acids. CDR3 DNA sequence: TGTGCCAGCAGCAAAGCTACAGGGGTAAAGGGGCCAACTAATGAAAAACTGTTTTTT. It yields the protein CASSKATGVKGPTNEKLFF.

J is TRBJ2-1 and V is TRBV7-3; 13 bases match TRBD2. The CDR3 runs to 16 residues. Germline CDR1 reads SGHTA; CDR2 reads FQGTGA. Trimming removed 5 bases from V and 8 bases from J; junction bases left unmatched: 9. DNA of the CDR3: TGTGCCAGCAGCGGCTTGGGACTAGCGGGAACCGATGAGCAGTTCTTC. It yields the protein CASSGLGLAGTDEQFF.

The chain recombines TRBV6-5 with TRBJ2-3; 9 positions match TRBD2. In germline, CDR1 is MNHEY, CDR2 SVGAGI. V trimming: 0 bases; J trimming: 4 bases; junction bases outside the gene matches: 5. This CDR3 has 16 residues. Here the CDR3 DNA reads TGTGCCAGCAGTTACTCTGCGAGCGGGAGGTCAGATACGCAGTATTTT. Its protein product is CASSYSASGRSDTQYF.

This chain joins TRBV10-1 and TRBJ1-4; D perhaps matches TRBD1 (5 bases). Germline-derived CDR1 and CDR2 are WNHNN and SYGVQD (reference sequence). The length of the CDR3 is 14 residues. With 3 bases removed from V and 3 bases from J, the gap between germline ends came to 8 bases. The DNA for the CDR3 is TGCGCCAGCAGTGAAGGGGCGGCTAATGAAAAACTGTTTTTT. Residues: CASSEGAANEKLFF.

This chain joins TRBV18 and TRBJ1-5, with D possibly matching TRBD1 (6 bases). The V gene lost 4 bases and the J gene lost 1 base, with 11 bases spanning the gap. CDR3 length equals 15 residues. CDR1 and CDR2 (germline): KGHSH, LQKENI. CDR3 coding DNA: TGTGCCAGCTCACTGGAACAGGGAAGCAATCAGCCCCAGCATTTT. It specifies CASSLEQGSNQPQHF.